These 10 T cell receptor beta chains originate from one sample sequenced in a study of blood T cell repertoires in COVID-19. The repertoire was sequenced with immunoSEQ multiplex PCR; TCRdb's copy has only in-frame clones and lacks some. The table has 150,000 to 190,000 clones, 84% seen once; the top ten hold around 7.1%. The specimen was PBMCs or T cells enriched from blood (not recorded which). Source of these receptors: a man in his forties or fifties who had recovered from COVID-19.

The CDR3, as DNA: TGTGCCAGCAGTACCAACAGGGGGCCCTACGAGCAGTACTTC. Amino acid sequence: CASSTNRGPYEQYF. The genes are TRBV6-5 and TRBJ2-7; 9 nucleotides match TRBD1. Germline V CDR1 and CDR2: MNHEY, SVGAGI. There are 14 residues in the CDR3. With V trimmed by 5 bases and J by 2 bases, 4 bases remained unmatched.

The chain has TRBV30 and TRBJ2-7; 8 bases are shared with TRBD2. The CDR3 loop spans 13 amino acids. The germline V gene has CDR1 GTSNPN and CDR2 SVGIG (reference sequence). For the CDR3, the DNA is TGTGCTTTCTCTCGGGGGGGCCGATACGAGCAGTACTTC. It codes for CAFSRGGRYEQYF.

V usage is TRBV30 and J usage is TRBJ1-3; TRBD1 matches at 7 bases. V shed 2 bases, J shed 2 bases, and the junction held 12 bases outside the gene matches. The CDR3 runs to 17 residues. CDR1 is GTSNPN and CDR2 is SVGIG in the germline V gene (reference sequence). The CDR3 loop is CAWSFPFGQVAGNTIYF. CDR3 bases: TGTGCCTGGAGTTTCCCTTTTGGACAGGTTGCTGGAAACACCATATATTTT.

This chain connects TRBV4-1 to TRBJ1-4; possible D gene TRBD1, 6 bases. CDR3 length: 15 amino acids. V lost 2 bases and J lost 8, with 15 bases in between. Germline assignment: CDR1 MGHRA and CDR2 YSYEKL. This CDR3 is CASSQQTGTYEKLFF. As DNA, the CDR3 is TGCGCCAGCAGCCAACAAACAGGGACATACGAAAAACTGTTTTTT.

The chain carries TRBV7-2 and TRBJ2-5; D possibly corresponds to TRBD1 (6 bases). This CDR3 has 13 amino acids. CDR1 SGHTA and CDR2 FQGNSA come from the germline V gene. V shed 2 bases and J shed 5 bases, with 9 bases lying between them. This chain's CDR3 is CASSLFTGETQYF. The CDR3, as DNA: TGTGCCAGCAGCTTATTTACAGGGGAGACCCAGTACTTC.

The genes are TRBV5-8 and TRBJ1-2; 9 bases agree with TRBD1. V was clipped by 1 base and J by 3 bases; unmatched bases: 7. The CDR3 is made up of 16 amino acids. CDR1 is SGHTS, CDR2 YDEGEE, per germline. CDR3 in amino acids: CASSLYLTGGDYGYTF. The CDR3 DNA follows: TGTGCCAGCAGCTTGTATTTGACAGGGGGTGACTATGGCTACACCTTC.

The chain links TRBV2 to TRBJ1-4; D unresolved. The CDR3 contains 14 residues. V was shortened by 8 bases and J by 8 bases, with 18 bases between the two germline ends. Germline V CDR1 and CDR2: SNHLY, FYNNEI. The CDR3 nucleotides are TGTGCCAGCGCCGTGACGGGAGTGGGAGAAAAACTGTTTTTT. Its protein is CASAVTGVGEKLFF. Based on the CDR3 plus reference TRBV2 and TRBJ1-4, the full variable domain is EPEVTQTPSHQVTQMGQEVILRCVPISNHLYFYWYRQILGQKVEFLVSFYNNEISEKSEIFDDQFSVERPDGSNFTLKIRSTKLEDSAMYFCASAVTGVGEKLFFGSGTQLSVL.

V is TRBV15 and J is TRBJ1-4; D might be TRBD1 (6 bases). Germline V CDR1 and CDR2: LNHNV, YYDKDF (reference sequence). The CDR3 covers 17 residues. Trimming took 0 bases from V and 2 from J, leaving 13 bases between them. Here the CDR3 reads CATSRDWVTGTNEKLFF. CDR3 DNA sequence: TGTGCCACCAGCAGAGATTGGGTTACAGGGACTAATGAAAAACTGTTTTTT.

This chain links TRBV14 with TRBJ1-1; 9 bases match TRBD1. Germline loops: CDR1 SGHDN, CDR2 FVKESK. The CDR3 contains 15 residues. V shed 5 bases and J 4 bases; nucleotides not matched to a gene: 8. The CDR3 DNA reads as TGTGCCAGCAGCGCACAGGGGGCGCTGAGCACTGAAGCTTTCTTT. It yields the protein CASSAQGALSTEAFF.

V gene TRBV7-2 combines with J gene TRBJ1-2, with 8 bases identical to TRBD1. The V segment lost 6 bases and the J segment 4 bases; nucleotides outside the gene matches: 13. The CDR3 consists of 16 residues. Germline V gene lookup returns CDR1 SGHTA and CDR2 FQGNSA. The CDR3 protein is CASSRTGSGAGYGYTF. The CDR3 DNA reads TGTGCCAGCAGTCGGACAGGGAGTGGGGCTGGCTATGGCTACACCTTC.